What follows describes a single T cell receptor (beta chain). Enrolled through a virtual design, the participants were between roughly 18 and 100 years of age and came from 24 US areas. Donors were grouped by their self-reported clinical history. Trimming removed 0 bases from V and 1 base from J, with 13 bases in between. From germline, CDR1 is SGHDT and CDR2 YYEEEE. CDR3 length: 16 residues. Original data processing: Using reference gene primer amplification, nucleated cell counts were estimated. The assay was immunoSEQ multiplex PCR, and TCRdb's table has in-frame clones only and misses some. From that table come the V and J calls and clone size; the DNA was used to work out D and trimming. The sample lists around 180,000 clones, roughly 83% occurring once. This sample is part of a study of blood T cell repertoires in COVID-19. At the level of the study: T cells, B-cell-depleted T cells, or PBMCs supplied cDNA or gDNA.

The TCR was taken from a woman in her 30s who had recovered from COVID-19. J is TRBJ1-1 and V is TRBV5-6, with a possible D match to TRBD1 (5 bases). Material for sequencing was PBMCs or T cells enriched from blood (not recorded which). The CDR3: CASSLALGARNTEAFF. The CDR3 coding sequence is TGTGCCAGCAGCTTGGCCCTAGGGGCCCGGAACACTGAAGCTTTCTTT.